A single sample gave rise to the 20 T cell receptor beta chains below, sequenced in a study of shared clonotypes between healthy human individuals. Only in-frame clones appear in the TCRdb table, and some are missing; sequencing was by immunoSEQ multiplex PCR. This sample has roughly 1,000,000 clones; about 80% occur once, and the top ten carry more than 0.45%. Sequencing used memory CD4+ T cells from PBMCs. Subset here: CD45RA-negative fraction. Source of these receptors: a man between 18 and 29 years old in good health. Some clones in this sample may be carry-over from other donors' samples.

This clone was counted once. V and J are TRBV7-3 and TRBJ2-2; D might be TRBD2 (6 bases). The CDR3 contains 16 residues. Germline values: CDR1 SGHTA, CDR2 FQGTGA. Deletions cut 5 bases from V and 7 bases from J, with 20 bases between. In DNA, the CDR3 is TGTGCCAGCAGCCCCCGGCGGGGATCCTCAGACGGGGAGCTGTTTTTT. This sequence encodes CASSPRRGSSDGELFF.

The genes are TRBV5-1 and TRBJ2-3; 9 bases align to TRBD1. The CDR3 spans 16 residues. V dropped 3 bases and J dropped 3; count of bases not matched to a gene: 8. Looked up from germline, CDR1 is SGHRS and CDR2 is YFSETQ. The CDR3 DNA reads TGCGCCAGCAGCTCGGGGGGACAGGGCGAAACAGATACGCAGTATTTT. This codes for CASSSGGQGETDTQYF.

A note on this clone: The sample contains more than one DNA sequence encoding this CDR3. The chain's CDR3 is CASGQTQYF. CDR3 DNA: TGTGCCAGCGGGCAGACCCAGTACTTC. The chain is built from TRBV28 and TRBJ2-5; D is uncertain. Trimming stripped 8 bases from V and 6 bases from J, with 4 bases between. The CDR3 extends over 9 amino acids. The germline V gene encodes CDR1 MDHEN and CDR2 SYDVKM.

The table lists this clone with a few counts. The gene calls are TRBV18 and TRBJ1-1, with TRBD1 matching 11 bases. Per germline, CDR1 KGHSH and CDR2 LQKENI. J gave up 4 bases and V 3 bases, and 4 bases lay outside the gene matches. The CDR3 is 15 residues long. The CDR3 nucleotides read TGTGCCAGCTCACCCGGGACAGGGGGTTTCACTGAAGCTTTCTTT. Its protein product is CASSPGTGGFTEAFF.

The chain is built from TRBV5-1 and TRBJ1-2; 8 positions agree with TRBD1. The germline gives CDR1 SGHRS, CDR2 YFSETQ. Trimming took 3 bases from V and 6 from J; bases not matched to a gene: 4. The CDR3 spans 13 residues. The CDR3 nucleotides are TGCGCCAGCAGCTACTGGACAGGGAATGGCTACACCTTC. This translates into CASSYWTGNGYTF. Full variable domain (missing parts from reference TRBV5-1 and TRBJ1-2): KAGVTQTPRYLIKTRGQQVTLSCSPISGHRSVSWYQQTPGQGLQFLFEYFSETQRNKGNFPGRFSGRQFSNSRSEMNVSTLELGDSALYLCASSYWTGNGYTFGSGTRLTVV.

To note about this clone: Additional DNA sequences in this sample encode the identical CDR3. The chain recombines TRBV19 with TRBJ1-5; no clear D. Looked up from germline, CDR1 is LNHDA and CDR2 is SQIVND (reference sequence). V was trimmed by 3 bases and J by 2 bases, leaving 5 bases between them. The CDR3 loop spans 13 amino acids. The CDR3 region has the DNA TGTGCCAGTAGTATTAGAGGCAATCAGCCCCAGCATTTT. This translates into CASSIRGNQPQHF.

This chain joins TRBV14 and TRBJ2-5; TRBD1 agrees at 7 bases. Germline assignment: CDR1 SGHDN and CDR2 FVKESK. CDR3 length: 16 residues. CDR3 sequence reads: CASSQVQGRSGETQYF. In nucleotides, the CDR3 is TGTGCTTCTAGCCAAGTACAGGGGCGGTCGGGAGAGACCCAGTACTTC.

This chain uses TRBV5-1 with TRBJ1-3; D perhaps matches TRBD1 (6 bases). The length of the CDR3 is 14 residues. Trimming took off 5 bases at V and 2 bases at J, with 11 bases between the two ends. In germline, CDR1 is SGHRS, CDR2 YFSETQ. The CDR3 spells CASSGGQPGNTIYF. The CDR3 bases are TGCGCCAGCAGTGGGGGCCAACCTGGAAACACCATATATTTT.

A remark on this clone: A far more abundant clone sits one base away, making this likely a read error. The rearrangement joins TRBV6-6 to TRBJ1-1, with no clear D. The length of the CDR3 is 11 residues. V was clipped by 8 bases and J by 0 bases, with 4 bases between them. Germline CDR1 and CDR2: MNHNY and SVGAGI (reference sequence). This CDR3 is CASGVNTEAFF. The CDR3 nucleotides are TGTGCCAGCGGAGTGAACACTGAAGCTTTCTTT.

The chain carries TRBV7-9 and TRBJ2-2, with 10 bases aligning to TRBD1. J lost 3 bases, V lost 4 bases, and 2 bases had no gene match. The germline V gene encodes CDR1 SEHNR and CDR2 FQNEAQ (reference sequence). The CDR3 spans 15 residues. The CDR3 sequence: CASSYGQGDTGELFF. CDR3 nucleotide sequence: TGTGCCAGCAGCTACGGACAGGGGGACACCGGGGAGCTGTTTTTT.

This clone was counted a single time. V gene TRBV5-3 combines with J gene TRBJ1-2; the D gene is possibly TRBD1 (5 bases). TRBV5-3 belongs to the ORF category, with a function that is uncertain. CDR3 length: 14 residues. V lost 4 bases and J lost 1, with 11 bases in between. The CDR3 spells CARSPGYHNYGYTF. DNA for the CDR3: TGTGCCAGAAGCCCAGGGTATCATAACTATGGCTACACCTTC.

This clone was detected ten times or more. The chain combines TRBV7-2 with TRBJ2-5, with 7 bases identical to TRBD2. Per germline, CDR1 SGHTA and CDR2 FQGNSA. V gave up 8 bases and J gave up 1 base; unmatched junction bases: 10. The CDR3 contains 15 residues. The CDR3 region is CASGDRLAVQETQYF. CDR3 in DNA: TGTGCCAGCGGCGACCGGCTAGCGGTCCAAGAGACCCAGTACTTC.

The V call is TRBV29-1, the J call TRBJ2-3; D is undetermined. Germline V lookup: CDR1 SQVTM, CDR2 ANQGSEA. V was clipped by 3 bases and J by 6 bases, with 10 bases between them. There are 12 residues in the CDR3. The DNA of the CDR3 is TGCAGCGTTGACCCGAGTTCTGATACGCAGTATTTT. Its translation: CSVDPSSDTQYF.

The chain couples TRBV9 to TRBJ2-7; D possibly corresponds to TRBD2 (6 bases). The V gene lost 4 bases and the J gene lost 6 bases, with 23 bases spanning the gap. The CDR3 is 16 amino acids. CDR1 is SGDLS and CDR2 is YYNGEE in the germline V gene. The CDR3: CASSPLGRPPKGEQYF. The CDR3 DNA is TGTGCCAGCAGCCCCCTGGGGAGGCCACCAAAAGGCGAGCAGTACTTC. Full variable domain (missing parts from reference TRBV9 and TRBJ2-7): DSGVTQTPKHLITATGQRVTLRCSPRSGDLSVYWYQQSLDQGLQFLIQYYNGEERAKGNILERFSAQQFPDLHSELNLSSLELGDSALYFCASSPLGRPPKGEQYFGPGTRLTVT.

The V and J genes are TRBV5-6 and TRBJ2-3; 9 bases fit TRBD2. J lost 1 base, V lost 3 bases, and 6 bases had no gene match. The CDR3 length is 16 residues. Germline CDR1 reads SGHDT; CDR2 reads YYEEEE. CDR3 coding DNA: TGTGCCAGCAGCTCCCAGGCGGGAGGGCGCACAGATACGCAGTATTTT. This sequence encodes CASSSQAGGRTDTQYF.

This chain uses TRBV5-1 with TRBJ2-2; D remains unclear. This CDR3 contains 17 residues. The ends were cut back, 0 bases at V and 0 bases at J, with 12 bases in the middle. Germline V gene sequence: CDR1 SGHRS, CDR2 YFSETQ. The CDR3 DNA reads as TGCGCCAGCAGCTTGGAGTCTACCGGATCGAACACCGGGGAGCTGTTTTTT. This translates into CASSLESTGSNTGELFF.

This clone was observed a single time. This rearrangement joins TRBV28 to TRBJ2-7; D call uncertain. The germline V gene encodes CDR1 MDHEN and CDR2 SYDVKM. This CDR3 has 16 residues. V lost 3 bases to trimming and J lost 0 bases, with 15 bases between them. The CDR3 bases are TGTGCCAGCAGTTTTGCGGTTGGCGAGCCCTCCTACGAGCAGTACTTC. It encodes CASSFAVGEPSYEQYF.

The V call is TRBV18, the J call TRBJ2-2; D not resolved. Germline CDR1 is KGHSH and CDR2 is LQKENI. Trimming pared 2 bases from V and 2 bases from J, leaving 3 bases between. This CDR3 has 13 amino acids. The CDR3 is CASSPINTGELFF. The CDR3 coding sequence is TGTGCCAGCTCACCAATTAACACCGGGGAGCTGTTTTTT.

This clone appeared once. The chain links TRBV30 to TRBJ1-2; TRBD1 aligns across 8 bases. V lost 0 bases, J lost 4 bases, and 7 bases stayed unmatched. CDR3 length equals 15 residues. CDR1 GTSNPN and CDR2 SVGIG come from the germline V gene (reference sequence). The CDR3 DNA sequence: TGTGCCTGGAGTGTAGCGCCAGGGGGCGGCTATGGCTACACCTTC. Amino acids: CAWSVAPGGGYGYTF.

CDR3 DNA: TGTGCCAGCAGCCAAGTCGCGGGCACCGGGGAGCTGTTTTTT. Amino acid sequence: CASSQVAGTGELFF. V and J are TRBV14 and TRBJ2-2, with a tentative D call TRBD2 (5 bases). The CDR3 sequence is 14 residues long. CDR1 is SGHDN and CDR2 is FVKESK in the germline V gene. Trimming stripped 1 base from V and 4 bases from J, with 7 bases between.